This T cell receptor beta chain was profiled in a study of identical twins. This clonotype was observed a handful of times. This CDR3 has 14 amino acids. The ends were cut back, 5 bases at V and 6 bases at J, with 17 bases in the middle. Unique molecular identifiers were present on the cDNA, and a universal primer site came from template switching. One entry per CDR3 protein, called by TCRdb with MiXCR from the 5' RACE reads. Here the sample spans 400,000 to 550,000 distinct CDR3 sequences, around 20% being singletons. The sample also formed part of further work on T cells expressing NK-cell markers.

The source material was CD4+ T cells sorted from blood. This chain connects TRBV12-3 or TRBV12-4 to TRBJ2-7; no clear D gene. This TCR came from a woman between 18 and 29 years old in good health. For the CDR3, the DNA is TGTGCCAGCAGTCCCCGATCCCCAGGTTTCGAGCAGTACTTC. Translated, it gives CASSPRSPGFEQYF.